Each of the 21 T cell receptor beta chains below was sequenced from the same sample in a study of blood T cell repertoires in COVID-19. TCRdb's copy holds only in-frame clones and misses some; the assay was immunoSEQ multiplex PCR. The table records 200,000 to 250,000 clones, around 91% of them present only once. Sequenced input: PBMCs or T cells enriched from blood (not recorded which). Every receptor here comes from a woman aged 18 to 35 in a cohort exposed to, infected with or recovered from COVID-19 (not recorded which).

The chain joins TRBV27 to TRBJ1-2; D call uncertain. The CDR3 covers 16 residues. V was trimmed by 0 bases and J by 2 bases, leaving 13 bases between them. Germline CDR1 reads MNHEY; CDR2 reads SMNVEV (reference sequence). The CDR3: CASSLSVGPRNYGYTF. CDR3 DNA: TGTGCCAGCAGTTTATCCGTTGGTCCGAGGAACTATGGCTACACCTTC.

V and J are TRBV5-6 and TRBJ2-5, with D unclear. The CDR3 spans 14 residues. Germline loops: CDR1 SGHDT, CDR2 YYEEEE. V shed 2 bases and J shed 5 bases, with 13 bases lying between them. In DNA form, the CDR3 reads TGTGCCAGCAGCTTCCGGTCAGGTGAGGAGACCCAGTACTTC. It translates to CASSFRSGEETQYF.

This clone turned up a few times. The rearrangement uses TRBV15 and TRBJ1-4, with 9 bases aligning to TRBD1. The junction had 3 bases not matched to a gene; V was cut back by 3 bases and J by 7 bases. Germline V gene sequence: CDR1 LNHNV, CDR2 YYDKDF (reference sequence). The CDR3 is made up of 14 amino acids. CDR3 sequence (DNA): TGTGCCACCAGCAGGGACAGGGGTGGTGAAAAACTGTTTTTT. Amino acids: CATSRDRGGEKLFF.

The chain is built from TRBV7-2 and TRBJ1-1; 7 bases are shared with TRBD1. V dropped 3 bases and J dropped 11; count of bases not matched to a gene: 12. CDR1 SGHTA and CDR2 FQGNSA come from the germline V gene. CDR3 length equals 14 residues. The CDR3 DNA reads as TGTGCCAGCAGCTTTCTCGGGAAGGGGGCCCCTGCTTTCTTT. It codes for CASSFLGKGAPAFF. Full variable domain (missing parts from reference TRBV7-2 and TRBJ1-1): GAGVSQSPSNKVTEKGKDVELRCDPISGHTALYWYRQSLGQGLEFLIYFQGNSAPDKSGLPSDRFSAERTGGSVSTLTIQRTQQEDSAVYLCASSFLGKGAPAFFGQGTRLTVV.

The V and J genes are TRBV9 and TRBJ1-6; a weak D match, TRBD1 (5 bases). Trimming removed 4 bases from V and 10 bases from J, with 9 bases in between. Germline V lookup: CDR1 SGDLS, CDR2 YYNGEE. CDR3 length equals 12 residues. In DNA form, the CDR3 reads TGTGCCAGCAGCCAGGAGGGGTCACCCCTCCACTTT. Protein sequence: CASSQEGSPLHF. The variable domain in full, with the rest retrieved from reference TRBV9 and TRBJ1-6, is DSGVTQTPKHLITATGQRVTLRCSPRSGDLSVYWYQQSLDQGLQFLIQYYNGEERAKGNILERFSAQQFPDLHSELNLSSLELGDSALYFCASSQEGSPLHFGNGTRLTVT.

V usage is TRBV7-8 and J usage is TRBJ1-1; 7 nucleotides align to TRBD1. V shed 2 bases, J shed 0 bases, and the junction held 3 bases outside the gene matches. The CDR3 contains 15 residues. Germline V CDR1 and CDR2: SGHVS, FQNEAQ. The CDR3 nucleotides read TGTGCCAGCAGCTTATACAGGGGCCTGAACACTGAAGCTTTCTTT. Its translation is CASSLYRGLNTEAFF.

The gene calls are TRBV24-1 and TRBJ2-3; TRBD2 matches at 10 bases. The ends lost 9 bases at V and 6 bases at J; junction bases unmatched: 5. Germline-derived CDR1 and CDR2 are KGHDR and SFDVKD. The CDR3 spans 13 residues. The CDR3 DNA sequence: TGTGCCACCGGGGGGACTAGCGCGGATACGCAGTATTTT. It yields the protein CATGGTSADTQYF.

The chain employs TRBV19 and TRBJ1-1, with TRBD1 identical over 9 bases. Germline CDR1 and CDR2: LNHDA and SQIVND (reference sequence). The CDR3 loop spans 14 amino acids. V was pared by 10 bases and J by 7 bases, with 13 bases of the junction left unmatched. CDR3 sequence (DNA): TGTGCCACCCACCGGGACAGGGAGGTTGGTGAAGCTTTCTTT. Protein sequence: CATHRDREVGEAFF.

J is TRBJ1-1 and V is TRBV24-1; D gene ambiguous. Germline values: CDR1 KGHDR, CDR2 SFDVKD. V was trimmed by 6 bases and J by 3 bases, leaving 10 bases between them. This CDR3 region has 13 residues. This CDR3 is CATSYGAYTEAFF. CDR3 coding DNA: TGTGCCACCAGTTACGGTGCGTACACTGAAGCTTTCTTT.

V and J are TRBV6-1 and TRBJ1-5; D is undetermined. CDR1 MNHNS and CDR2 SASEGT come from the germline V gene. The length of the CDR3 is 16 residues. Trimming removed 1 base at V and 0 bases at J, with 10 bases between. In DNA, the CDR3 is TGTGCCAGCAGTGAAGAAGGGAGATATAGCAATCAGCCCCAGCATTTT. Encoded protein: CASSEEGRYSNQPQHF.

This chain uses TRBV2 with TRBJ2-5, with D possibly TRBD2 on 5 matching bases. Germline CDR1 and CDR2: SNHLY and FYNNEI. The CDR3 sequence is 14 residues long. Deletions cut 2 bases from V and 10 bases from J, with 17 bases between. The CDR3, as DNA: TGTGCCAGCAGTGAATCGGGGATTTCCCGGAGCCAGTACTTC. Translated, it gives CASSESGISRSQYF. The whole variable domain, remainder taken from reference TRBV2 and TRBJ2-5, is EPEVTQTPSHQVTQMGQEVILRCVPISNHLYFYWYRQILGQKVEFLVSFYNNEISEKSEIFDDQFSVERPDGSNFTLKIRSTKLEDSAMYFCASSESGISRSQYFGPGTRLLVL.

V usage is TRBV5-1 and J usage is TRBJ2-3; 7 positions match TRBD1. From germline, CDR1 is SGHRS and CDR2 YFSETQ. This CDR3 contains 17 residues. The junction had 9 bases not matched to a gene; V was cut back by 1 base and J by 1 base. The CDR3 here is CASSLRSPDRGTDTQYF. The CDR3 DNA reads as TGCGCCAGCAGCTTGAGGTCTCCTGACAGGGGCACAGATACGCAGTATTTT.

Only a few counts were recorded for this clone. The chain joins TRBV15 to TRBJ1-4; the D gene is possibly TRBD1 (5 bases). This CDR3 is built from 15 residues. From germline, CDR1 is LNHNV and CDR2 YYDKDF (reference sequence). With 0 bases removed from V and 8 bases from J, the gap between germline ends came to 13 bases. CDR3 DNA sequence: TGTGCCACCAGCAGAGAGTGGCAGGGCGAAGAAAAACTGTTTTTT. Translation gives CATSREWQGEEKLFF.

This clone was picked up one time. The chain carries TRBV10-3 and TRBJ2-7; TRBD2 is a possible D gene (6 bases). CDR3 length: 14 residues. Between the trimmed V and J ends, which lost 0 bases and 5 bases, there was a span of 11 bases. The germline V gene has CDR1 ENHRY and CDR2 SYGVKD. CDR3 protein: CAISESPGDHEQYF. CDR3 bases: TGTGCCATCAGTGAGTCTCCGGGAGACCACGAGCAGTACTTC.

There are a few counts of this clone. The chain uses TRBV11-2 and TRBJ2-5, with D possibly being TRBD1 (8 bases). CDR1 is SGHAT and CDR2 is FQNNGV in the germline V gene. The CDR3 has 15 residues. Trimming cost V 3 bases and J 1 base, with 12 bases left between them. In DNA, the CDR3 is TGTGCCAGCAGCTTGGGAGGGACAGGCCAAGAGACCCAGTACTTC. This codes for CASSLGGTGQETQYF.

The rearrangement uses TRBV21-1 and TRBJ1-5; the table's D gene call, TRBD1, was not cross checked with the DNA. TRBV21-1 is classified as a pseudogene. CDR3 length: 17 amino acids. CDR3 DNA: TGTGCCAGCAGCAAAGCGCTGGGGGCTGGGGGCAATCAGCCCCAGCATTTT. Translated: CASSKALGAGGNQPQHF.

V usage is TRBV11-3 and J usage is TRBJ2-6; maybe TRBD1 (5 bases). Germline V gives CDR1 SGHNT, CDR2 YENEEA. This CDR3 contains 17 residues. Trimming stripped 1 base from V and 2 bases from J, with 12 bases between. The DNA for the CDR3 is TGTGCCAGCAGCTTAGGTGGATGGGGCGCTGGGGCCAACGTCCTGACTTTC. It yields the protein CASSLGGWGAGANVLTF. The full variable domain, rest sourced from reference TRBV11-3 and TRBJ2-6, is EAGVVQSPRYKIIEKKQPVAFWCNPISGHNTLYWYLQNLGQGPELLIRYENEEAVDDSQLPKDRFSAERLKGVDSTLKIQPAELGDSAVYLCASSLGGWGAGANVLTFGAGSRLTVL.

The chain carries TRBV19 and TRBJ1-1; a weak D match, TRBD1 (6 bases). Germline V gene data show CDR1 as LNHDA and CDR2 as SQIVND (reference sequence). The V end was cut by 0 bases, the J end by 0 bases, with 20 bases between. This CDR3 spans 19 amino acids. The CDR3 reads CASSIDLLQGRLVNTEAFF. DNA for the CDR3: TGTGCCAGTAGTATAGATCTGTTACAGGGCAGGCTCGTGAACACTGAAGCTTTCTTT.

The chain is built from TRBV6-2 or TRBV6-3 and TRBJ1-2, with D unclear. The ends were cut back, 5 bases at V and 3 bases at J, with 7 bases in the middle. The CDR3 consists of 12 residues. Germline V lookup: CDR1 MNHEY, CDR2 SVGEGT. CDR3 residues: CASSPQYYGYTF. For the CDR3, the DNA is TGTGCCAGCAGTCCCCAGTACTATGGCTACACCTTC.

Written as DNA, the CDR3 is TGTGCCAGCAGCGTAGCCGGCCTAGCGGGTTTGACAGATACGCAGTATTTT. Encoded protein: CASSVAGLAGLTDTQYF. The chain links TRBV9 to TRBJ2-3; TRBD2 aligns across 8 bases. The CDR3 has 17 amino acids. Germline V gene data show CDR1 as SGDLS and CDR2 as YYNGEE. With 0 bases clipped from V and 3 bases from J, the junction kept 9 bases outside the gene matches.

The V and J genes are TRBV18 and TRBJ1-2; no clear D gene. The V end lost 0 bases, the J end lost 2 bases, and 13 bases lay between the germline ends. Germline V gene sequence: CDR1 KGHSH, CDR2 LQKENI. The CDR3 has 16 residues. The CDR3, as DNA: TGTGCCAGCTCACCACCGATGGACTTAGGGAACTATGGCTACACCTTC. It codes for CASSPPMDLGNYGYTF.